The 7 T cell receptor beta chains presented below share a single source sample, sequenced in a study of Graves' ophthalmopathy and Graves' hyperthyroidism (dated by TCRdb to 2017 to 2018). TCRdb records Illumina HiSeq 2000 as the sequencer. For repertoire sequencing, the TCR beta CDR3 regions were amplified from RNA transcripts. The first round of RT-PCR was done with HTBI primers and the Qiagen OneStep RT-PCR kit, and was followed by a second round of multiplex PCR, then size selection and purification. TCRdb ran its own pipeline on the public reads, namely fastp trimming at Q25 and MiXCR clone calling, and kept in-frame beta chains. Every entry covers one CDR3 protein and lists the most common genes and DNA from its rows. For this sample the table gives a few hundred thousand distinct CDR3 sequences, of which approximately 18% were detected only once. The ten largest account for 2% to 3% of the sample.

Sequencing was performed on peripheral blood. The receptors originated from an adult woman with stable Graves' hyperthyroidism.

This clonotype was seen many times. This chain joins TRBV11-3 and TRBJ2-4; D might be TRBD2 (5 bases). Germline assignment: CDR1 SGHNT and CDR2 YENEEA. The CDR3 runs 13 residues. The V and J ends lost 4 bases and 5 bases respectively, with 9 bases between them. This CDR3 is CASSSGVENIQYF. The CDR3 coding sequence is TGTGCCAGCAGCTCCGGGGTCGAAAACATTCAGTACTTC.

This clonotype came up many times. This chain joins TRBV7-8 and TRBJ2-7; 9 nucleotides align to TRBD1. CDR1 SGHVS and CDR2 FQNEAQ come from the germline V gene. CDR3 length: 15 amino acids. Trimming removed 3 bases from V and 3 bases from J; junction bases left unmatched: 6. CDR3 region: CASSFSGQGLYEQYF. The CDR3 nucleotides read TGTGCCAGCAGCTTCTCGGGACAGGGTCTCTACGAGCAGTACTTC.

This clonotype was counted ten times or more. The chain combines TRBV7-8 with TRBJ2-2; D is perhaps TRBD2 (6 bases). This CDR3 has 17 amino acids. Germline V gene lookup returns CDR1 SGHVS and CDR2 FQNEAQ. Between the trimmed V and J ends, which lost 2 bases and 0 bases, there was a span of 13 bases. CDR3 nucleotides: TGTGCCAGCAGCTTATATATACTAGCATCGAACACCGGGGAGCTGTTTTTT. Its translation is CASSLYILASNTGELFF.

Many counts were recorded for this clonotype. This sequence joins TRBV20-1 and TRBJ1-6; D may be TRBD1 (6 bases). Between the trimmed V and J ends, which lost 5 bases and 10 bases, there was a span of 12 bases. The CDR3 is 12 residues long. Germline assignment: CDR1 DFQATT and CDR2 SNEGSKA (reference sequence). CDR3 loop: CSAGRGLSPLHF. CDR3 nucleotides: TGCAGTGCTGGCAGGGGCCTATCACCCCTCCACTTT.

This clonotype has at least ten counts. This chain links TRBV27 with TRBJ1-1; D is uncertain. Trimming took 2 bases from V and 2 from J, leaving 9 bases between them. The CDR3 has 14 residues. Germline lookup yields CDR1 MNHEY and CDR2 SMNVEV (reference sequence). In DNA form, the CDR3 reads TGTGCCAGCAGTTTAAAGGGTGGAAACACTGAAGCTTTCTTT. Residues: CASSLKGGNTEAFF.

This clonotype showed up many times. J is TRBJ2-2 and V is TRBV28; no clear D gene. This CDR3 has 20 residues. Germline values: CDR1 MDHEN, CDR2 SYDVKM. V shed 2 bases and J shed 1 base, with 23 bases lying between them. In nucleotides, the CDR3 is TGTGCCAGCAGTTTAGTGGCTGGCTGGGAACACCCGAAGAACACCGGGGAGCTGTTTTTT. Translation gives CASSLVAGWEHPKNTGELFF.

Turning to this clonotype: At one boundary the junction diverges from the germline segment, which might be a read error. V usage is TRBV18 and J usage is TRBJ1-5, with TRBD1 matching over 11 bases. This CDR3 has 15 residues. CDR1 and CDR2 (germline): KGHSH, LQKENI. The CDR3 DNA is TGTGCCAGCTCACCTCGGGACAGGGGGGATCAGCCCCAGCGTTTT. It encodes CASSPRDRGDQPQRF.